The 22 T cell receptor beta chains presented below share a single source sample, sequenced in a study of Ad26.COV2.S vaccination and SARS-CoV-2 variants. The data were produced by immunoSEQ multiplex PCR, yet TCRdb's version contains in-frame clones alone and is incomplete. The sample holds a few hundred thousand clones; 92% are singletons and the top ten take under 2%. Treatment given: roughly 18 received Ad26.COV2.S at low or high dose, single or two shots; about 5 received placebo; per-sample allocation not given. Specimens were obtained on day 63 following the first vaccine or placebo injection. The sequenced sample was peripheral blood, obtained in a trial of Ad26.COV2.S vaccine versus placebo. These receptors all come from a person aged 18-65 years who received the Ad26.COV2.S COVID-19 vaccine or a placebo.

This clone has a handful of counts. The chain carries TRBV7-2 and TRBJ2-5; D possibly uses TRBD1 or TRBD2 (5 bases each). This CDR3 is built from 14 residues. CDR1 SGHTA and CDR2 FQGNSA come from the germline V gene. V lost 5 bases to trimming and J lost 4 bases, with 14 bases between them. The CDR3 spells CASSRLRDGETQYF. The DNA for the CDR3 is TGTGCCAGCAGCAGACTCCGGGACGGAGAGACCCAGTACTTC.

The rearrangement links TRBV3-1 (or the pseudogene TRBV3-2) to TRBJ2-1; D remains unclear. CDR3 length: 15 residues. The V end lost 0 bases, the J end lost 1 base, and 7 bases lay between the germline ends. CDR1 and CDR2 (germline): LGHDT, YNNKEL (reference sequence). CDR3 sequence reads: CASSQERRSYNEQFF. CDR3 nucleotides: TGTGCCAGCAGCCAAGAGCGGCGTTCCTACAATGAGCAGTTCTTC.

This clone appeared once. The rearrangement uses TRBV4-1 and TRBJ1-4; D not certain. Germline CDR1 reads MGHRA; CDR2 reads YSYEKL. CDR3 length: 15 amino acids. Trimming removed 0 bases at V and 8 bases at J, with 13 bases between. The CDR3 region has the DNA TGCGCCAGCAGCCAAGATGGAGTATTAGGAGAAAAACTGTTTTTT. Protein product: CASSQDGVLGEKLFF.

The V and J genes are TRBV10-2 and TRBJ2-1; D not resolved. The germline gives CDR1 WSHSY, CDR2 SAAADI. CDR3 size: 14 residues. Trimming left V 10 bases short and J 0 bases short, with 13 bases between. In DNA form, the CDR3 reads TGCGCCACTCTCCCCCAGTCCTCCTACAATGAGCAGTTCTTC. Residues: CATLPQSSYNEQFF.

Written as DNA, the CDR3 is TGCAGTGCTGGTGACAGGGGCTCTGGAAACACCATATATTTT. Protein sequence: CSAGDRGSGNTIYF. The rearrangement uses TRBV20-1 and TRBJ1-3; 8 bases align to TRBD1. CDR3 length equals 14 residues. With V trimmed by 5 bases and J by 0 bases, 3 bases remained unmatched. The germline V gene encodes CDR1 DFQATT and CDR2 SNEGSKA (reference sequence).

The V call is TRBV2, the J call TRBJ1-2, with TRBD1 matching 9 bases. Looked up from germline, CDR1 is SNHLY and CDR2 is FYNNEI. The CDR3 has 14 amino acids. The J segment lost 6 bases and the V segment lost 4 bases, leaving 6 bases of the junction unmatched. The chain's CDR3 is CASSVGQGLHGYTF. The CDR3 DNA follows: TGTGCCAGCAGTGTGGGACAGGGTTTACATGGCTACACCTTC. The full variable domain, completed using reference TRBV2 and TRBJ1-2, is EPEVTQTPSHQVTQMGQEVILRCVPISNHLYFYWYRQILGQKVEFLVSFYNNEISEKSEIFDDQFSVERPDGSNFTLKIRSTKLEDSAMYFCASSVGQGLHGYTFGSGTRLTVV.

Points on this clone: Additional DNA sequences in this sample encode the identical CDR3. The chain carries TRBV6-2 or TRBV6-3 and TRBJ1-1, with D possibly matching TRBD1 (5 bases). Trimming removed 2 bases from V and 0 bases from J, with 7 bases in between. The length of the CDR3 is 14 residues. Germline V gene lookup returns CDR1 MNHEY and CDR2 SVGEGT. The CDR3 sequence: CASSYGGVNTEAFF. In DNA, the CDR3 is TGTGCCAGCAGTTACGGAGGGGTGAACACTGAAGCTTTCTTT.

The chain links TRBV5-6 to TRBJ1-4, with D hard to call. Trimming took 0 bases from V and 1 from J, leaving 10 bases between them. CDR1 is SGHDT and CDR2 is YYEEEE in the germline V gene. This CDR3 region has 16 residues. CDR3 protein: CASSLDSGITNEKLFF. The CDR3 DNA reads TGTGCCAGCAGCTTGGATTCCGGGATAACTAATGAAAAACTGTTTTTT.

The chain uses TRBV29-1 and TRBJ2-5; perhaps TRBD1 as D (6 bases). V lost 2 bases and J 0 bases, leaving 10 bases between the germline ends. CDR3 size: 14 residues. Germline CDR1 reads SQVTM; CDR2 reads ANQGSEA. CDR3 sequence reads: CSVETTGYQETQYF. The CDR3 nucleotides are TGCAGCGTTGAAACGACAGGTTACCAAGAGACCCAGTACTTC. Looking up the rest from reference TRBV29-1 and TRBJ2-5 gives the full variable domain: SAVISQKPSRDICQRGTSLTIQCQVDSQVTMMFWYRQQPGQSLTLIATANQGSEATYESGFVIDKFPISRPNLTFSTLTVSNMSPEDSSIYLCSVETTGYQETQYFGPGTRLLVL.

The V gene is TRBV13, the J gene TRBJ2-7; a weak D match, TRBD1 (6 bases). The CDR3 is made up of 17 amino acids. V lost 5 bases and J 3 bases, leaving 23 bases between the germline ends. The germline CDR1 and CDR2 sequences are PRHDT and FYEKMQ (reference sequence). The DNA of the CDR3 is TGTGCCAGCAGCAAACGGGACAAGGTTGGGAAAAACTACGAGCAGTACTTC. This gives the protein CASSKRDKVGKNYEQYF.

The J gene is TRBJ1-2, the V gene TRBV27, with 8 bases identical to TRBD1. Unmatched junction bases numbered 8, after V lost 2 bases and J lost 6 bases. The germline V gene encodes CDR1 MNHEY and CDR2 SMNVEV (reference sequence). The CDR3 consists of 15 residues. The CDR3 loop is CASSLNPDRADGYTF. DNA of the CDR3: TGTGCCAGCAGTTTAAACCCGGACAGGGCGGATGGCTACACCTTC.

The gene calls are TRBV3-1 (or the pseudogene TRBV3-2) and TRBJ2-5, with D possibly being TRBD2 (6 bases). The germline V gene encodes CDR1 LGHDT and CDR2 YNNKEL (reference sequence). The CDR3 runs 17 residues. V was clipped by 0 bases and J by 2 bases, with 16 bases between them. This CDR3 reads CASSQEDHGDLQETQYF. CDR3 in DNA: TGTGCCAGCAGCCAAGAAGACCACGGGGACTTACAAGAGACCCAGTACTTC.

The CDR3 DNA reads as TGTGCCAGCAGCTCGTTCTGGGGTGGTCGGGTGAGTAATTCACCCCTCCACTTT. Protein product: CASSSFWGGRVSNSPLHF. V is TRBV7-2 and J is TRBJ1-6; D is ambiguous. CDR1 and CDR2 from the germline V gene are SGHTA and FQGNSA. The CDR3 spans 18 residues. The V end lost 4 bases, the J end lost 6 bases, and 22 bases lay between the germline ends.

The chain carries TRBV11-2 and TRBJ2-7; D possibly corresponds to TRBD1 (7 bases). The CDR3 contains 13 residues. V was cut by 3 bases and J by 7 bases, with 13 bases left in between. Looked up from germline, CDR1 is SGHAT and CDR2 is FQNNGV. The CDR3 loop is CASSFISGGEQYF. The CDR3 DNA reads TGTGCCAGCAGCTTCATATCAGGGGGGGAGCAGTACTTC.

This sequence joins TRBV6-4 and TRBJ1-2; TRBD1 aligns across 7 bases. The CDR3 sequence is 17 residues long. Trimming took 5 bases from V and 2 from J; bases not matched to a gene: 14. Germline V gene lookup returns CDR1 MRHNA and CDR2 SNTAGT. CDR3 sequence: CASSQRTGRSRNYGYTF. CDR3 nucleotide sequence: TGTGCCAGCAGTCAGAGGACAGGACGCTCTCGGAACTATGGCTACACCTTC.

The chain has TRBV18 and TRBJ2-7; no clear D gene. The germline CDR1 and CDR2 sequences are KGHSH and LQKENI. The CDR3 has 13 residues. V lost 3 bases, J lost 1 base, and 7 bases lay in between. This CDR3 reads CASSPQKSYEQYF. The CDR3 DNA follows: TGTGCCAGCTCACCCCAGAAATCCTACGAGCAGTACTTC.

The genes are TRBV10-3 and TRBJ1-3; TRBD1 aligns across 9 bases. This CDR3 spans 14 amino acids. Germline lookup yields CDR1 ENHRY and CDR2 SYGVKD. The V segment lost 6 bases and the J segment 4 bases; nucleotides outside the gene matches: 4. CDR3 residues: CAIRDRGVGNTIYF. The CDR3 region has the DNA TGTGCCATCAGGGACAGGGGAGTCGGAAACACCATATATTTT.

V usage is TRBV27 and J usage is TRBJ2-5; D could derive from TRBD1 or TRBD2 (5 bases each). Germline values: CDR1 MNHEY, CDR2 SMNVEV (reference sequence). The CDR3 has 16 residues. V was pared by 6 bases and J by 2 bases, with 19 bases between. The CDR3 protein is CASSKGVGGLQETQYF. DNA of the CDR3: TGTGCCAGCAGCAAGGGTGTTGGGGGTTTACAAGAGACCCAGTACTTC.

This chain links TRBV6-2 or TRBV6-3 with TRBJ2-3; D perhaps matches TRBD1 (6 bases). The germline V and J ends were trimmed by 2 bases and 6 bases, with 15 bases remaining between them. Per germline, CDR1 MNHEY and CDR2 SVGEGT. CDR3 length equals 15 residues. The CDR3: CASSYVPRGGDTQYF. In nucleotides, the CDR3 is TGTGCCAGCAGTTACGTCCCCCGTGGGGGCGATACGCAGTATTTT.

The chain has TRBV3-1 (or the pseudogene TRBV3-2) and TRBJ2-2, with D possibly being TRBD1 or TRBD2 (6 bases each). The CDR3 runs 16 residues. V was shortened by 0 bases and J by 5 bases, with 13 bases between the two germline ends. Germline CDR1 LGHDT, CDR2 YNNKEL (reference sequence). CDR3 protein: CASSQEGGRRTGELFF. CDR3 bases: TGTGCCAGCAGCCAAGAAGGGGGGCGGAGAACCGGGGAGCTGTTTTTT.

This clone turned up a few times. CDR3 sequence reads: CASSNEPPGQPGNTIYF. The CDR3 DNA sequence: TGTGCCAGCAGCAACGAACCCCCGGGACAGCCTGGAAACACCATATATTTT. The rearrangement uses TRBV21-1 and TRBJ1-3; the table's D call TRBD1 went unverified against the DNA. TRBV21-1 is a pseudogene. The CDR3 loop spans 17 amino acids.

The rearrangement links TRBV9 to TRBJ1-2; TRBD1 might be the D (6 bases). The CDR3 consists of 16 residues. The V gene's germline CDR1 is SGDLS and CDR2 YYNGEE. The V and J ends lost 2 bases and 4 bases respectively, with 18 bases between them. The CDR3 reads CASSVGWAGASYGYTF. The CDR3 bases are TGTGCCAGCAGCGTGGGGTGGGCAGGGGCATCCTATGGCTACACCTTC.